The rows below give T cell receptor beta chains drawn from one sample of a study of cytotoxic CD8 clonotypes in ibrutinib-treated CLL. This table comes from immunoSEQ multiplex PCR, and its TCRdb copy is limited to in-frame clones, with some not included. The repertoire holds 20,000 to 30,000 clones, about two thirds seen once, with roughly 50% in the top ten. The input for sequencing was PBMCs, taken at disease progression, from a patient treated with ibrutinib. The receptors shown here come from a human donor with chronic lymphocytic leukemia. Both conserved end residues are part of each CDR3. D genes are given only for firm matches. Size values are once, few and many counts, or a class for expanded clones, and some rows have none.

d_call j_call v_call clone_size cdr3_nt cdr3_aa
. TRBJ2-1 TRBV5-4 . TGTGCCAGCAGCTTGGTGGGGGCAGGCAATGAGCAGTTCTTC CASSLVGAGNEQFF
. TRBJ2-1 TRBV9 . TGTGCCAGCAGCGTAGCTCCGCGAGGGGTTGGGGAGCAGTTCTTC CASSVAPRGVGEQFF
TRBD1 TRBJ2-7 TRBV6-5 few TGTGCCAGCAGTTACACTCCCGGGACAGGGAGCGAGCAGTACTTC CASSYTPGTGSEQYF
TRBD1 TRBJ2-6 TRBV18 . TGTGCCAGCTCACCAACCGGACAGGGAAGCTCTGGGGCCAACGTCCTGACTTTC CASSPTGQGSSGANVLTF
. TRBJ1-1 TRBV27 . TGTGCCAGCAGTTCTTACACAGAAGCTTTCTTT CASSSYTEAFF
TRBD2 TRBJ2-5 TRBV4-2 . TGTGCCAGCAGCCAGGGGTCCGGGGGGGCAGAGACCCAGTACTTC CASSQGSGGAETQYF
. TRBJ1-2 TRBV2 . TGTGCCAGCAGTCAGGACGGATTCTATGGCTACACCTTC CASSQDGFYGYTF
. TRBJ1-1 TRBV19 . TGTGCCAGTTCCTTTGACCTGATGAACACTGAAGCTTTCTTT CASSFDLMNTEAFF
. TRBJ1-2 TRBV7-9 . TGTGCCAGCAGCCCCGGGGGCTATGGCTACACCTTC CASSPGGYGYTF
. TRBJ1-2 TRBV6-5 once TGTGCCAGCAGTTCTACATTTAACTATGGCTACACCTTC CASSSTFNYGYTF
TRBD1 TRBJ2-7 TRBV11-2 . TGTGCCAGCAGCAAGAGACAGGGAAGTTCCCACGAGCAGTACTTC CASSKRQGSSHEQYF
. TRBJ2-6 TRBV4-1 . TGCGCCAGCAGCCTCACAGGGACTGGGGCCAACGTCCTGACTTTC CASSLTGTGANVLTF
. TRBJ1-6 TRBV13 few TGTGCCAGCAGCTTAGGCCAGTCCCTCCACTTT CASSLGQSLHF
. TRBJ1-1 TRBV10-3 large TGTGCCATCAGCGCTCAGGGGTCGGGGACTGAAGCTTTCTTT CAISAQGSGTEAFF
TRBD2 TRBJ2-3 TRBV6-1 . TGTGCCAGCAGCGGGACTAGCGGGGCCACAGATACGCAGTATTTT CASSGTSGATDTQYF
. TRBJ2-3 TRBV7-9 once TGTGCCAGCAGCGGGACACTTAGCACAGATACGCAGTATTTT CASSGTLSTDTQYF
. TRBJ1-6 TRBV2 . TGTGCCAGCAGTGACAGGACGGTGAATTCACCCCTCCACTTT CASSDRTVNSPLHF
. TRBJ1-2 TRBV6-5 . TGTGCCAGCAGTTACGAGACCCTGCGGGGCTACACCTTC CASSYETLRGYTF
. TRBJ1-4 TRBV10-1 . TGCGCCAGCAGTGAGTGCGGAGGGACAAAGGGCCTTAATGAAAAACTGTTTTTT CASSECGGTKGLNEKLFF
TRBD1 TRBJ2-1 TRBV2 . TGTGCCAGCAGTGGGGACAGGGCAACTGAGCAGTTCTTC CASSGDRATEQFF
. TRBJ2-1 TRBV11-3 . TGTGCCAGCAGCTTGGGGGGAGGCAATGAGCAGTTCTTC CASSLGGGNEQFF
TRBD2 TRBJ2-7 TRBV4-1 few TGCGCCAGCAGCCTTAGCGGGGGGGCCTACGAGCAGTACTTC CASSLSGGAYEQYF
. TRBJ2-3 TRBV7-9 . TGTGCCAGCAGCTTATCCGGTGATACGCAGTATTTT CASSLSGDTQYF
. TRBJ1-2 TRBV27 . TGTGCCAGCAGGTCGGGCCTCGCGGCTATCTATGGCTACACCTTC CASRSGLAAIYGYTF
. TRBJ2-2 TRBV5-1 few TGCGCCAGCAGCCCCCCAGGGGCAGGGGCTGACGGGGAGCTGTTTTTT CASSPPGAGADGELFF
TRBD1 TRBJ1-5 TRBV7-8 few TGTGCCAGCAGCCCAGTAGGGACAGGGGGCAATCAGCCCCAGCATTTT CASSPVGTGGNQPQHF
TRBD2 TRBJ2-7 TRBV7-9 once TGTGCCAGCAGAGCGGCGGGGGGCAACGAGCAGTACTTC CASRAAGGNEQYF
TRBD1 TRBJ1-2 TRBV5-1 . TGCGCCAGCAGCCGGGACAGGGTCGGGACTAACTATGGCTACACCTTC CASSRDRVGTNYGYTF
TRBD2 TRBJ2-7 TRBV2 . TGTGCCAGCGGGGGGGCCTACGAGCAGTACTTC CASGGAYEQYF
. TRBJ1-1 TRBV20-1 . TGCAGTGCTAGGGCCGAACCTGAAGCTTTCTTT CSARAEPEAFF
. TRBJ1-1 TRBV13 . TGTGCCAGCAGCCCTGGGCGGAACACTGAAGCTTTCTTT CASSPGRNTEAFF
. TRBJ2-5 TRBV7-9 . TGTGCCAGCAGCTTGTACCAAGAGACCCAGTACTTC CASSLYQETQYF
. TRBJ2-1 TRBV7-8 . TGTGCCAGCAGCCCCAAATCGAACAATGAGCAGTTCTTC CASSPKSNNEQFF
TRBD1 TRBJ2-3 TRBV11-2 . TGTGCCAGCAGCTTCTCAGGGGGCGAGGGAGATACGCAGTATTTT CASSFSGGEGDTQYF
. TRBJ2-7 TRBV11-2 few TGTGCCAGCAGCTTGGCCGGGACTTACTCCTACGAGCAGTACTTC CASSLAGTYSYEQYF
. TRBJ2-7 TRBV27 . TGTGCCAGCAGTCCGACGGGCCCCGTCTACGAGCAGTACTTC CASSPTGPVYEQYF
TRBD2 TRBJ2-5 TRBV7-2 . TGTGCCAGCAGCTCACTAGGGCCTAGCGGGGGGGGAATCAGGGAGACCCAGTACTTC CASSSLGPSGGGIRETQYF
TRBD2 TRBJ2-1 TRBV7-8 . TGTGCCAGCAGTTCCTTTGCGGGGGTTCTCTCCTACAATGAGCAGTTCTTC CASSSFAGVLSYNEQFF
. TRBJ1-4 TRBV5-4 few TGTGCCAGCAGCACGGGGGGCAGGGCGGCTGAAAAACTGTTTTTT CASSTGGRAAEKLFF
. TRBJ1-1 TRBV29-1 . TGCAGCGTTGAAGAGGCAGGGTTGGACACTGAAGCTTTCTTT CSVEEAGLDTEAFF
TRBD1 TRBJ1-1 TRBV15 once TGTGCCACCAGCAGAGACAGGGGGCCCACTGAAGCTTTCTTT CATSRDRGPTEAFF
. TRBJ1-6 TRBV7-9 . TGTGCCAGCAGCTTCCGGACAGCTAAGAGCTCCTATAATTCACCCCTCCACTTT CASSFRTAKSSYNSPLHF
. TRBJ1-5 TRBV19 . TGTGCCAGTAGTATAGATCCGGGTAAGGAACAGCCCCAGCATTTT CASSIDPGKEQPQHF
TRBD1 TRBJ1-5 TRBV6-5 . TGTGCCAGCAGTTACGAGACAGGGGGCACCAATCAGCCCCAGCATTTT CASSYETGGTNQPQHF
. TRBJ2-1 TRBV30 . TGTGCCTGGAGTGTAGGATGGGGGCAGGGGCAGTTCTTC CAWSVGWGQGQFF
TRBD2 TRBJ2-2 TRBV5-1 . TGCGCCAGCAGCCCCGGGACTAACCTGAACACCGGGGAGCTGTTTTTT CASSPGTNLNTGELFF
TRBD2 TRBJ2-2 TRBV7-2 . TGTGCCAGCAGCGGCACCGGGACTAGGGGCACCGGGGAGCTGTTTTTT CASSGTGTRGTGELFF
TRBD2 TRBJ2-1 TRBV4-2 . TGTGCCAGCAGCCAATCGACGGGGGGGCACAATGAGCAGTTCTTC CASSQSTGGHNEQFF
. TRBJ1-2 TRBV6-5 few TGTGCCAGCAGTTGGACGGCCTACTATGGCTACACCTTC CASSWTAYYGYTF
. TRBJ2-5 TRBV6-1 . TGTGCCAGCAGCGGAACGAGCGGGTCTCAAGAGACCCAGTACTTC CASSGTSGSQETQYF